The entry that follows covers one TCR beta chain sequence. Expressed TCRB transcripts were sequenced because the entire RNA isolate underwent reverse transcription. Roughly 3.6 million reads on average were seen across naive, central memory and regulatory T cell samples. Method: immunoSEQ multiplex PCR; TCRdb's copy keeps in-frame clones and lacks some. The sample consists of 200,000 to 250,000 clones, 68% of them appearing once. This specimen comes from a study of beta chain features in type 1 diabetes. Germline-derived CDR1 and CDR2 are MGHRA and YSYEKL. V lost 0 bases, J lost 5 bases, and 15 bases lay in between. The CDR3 has 16 amino acids.

The sample was naive CD4+ T cells from blood. The chain employs TRBV4-1 and TRBJ2-3; perhaps D is TRBD1 or TRBD2 (5 bases each). The TCR originated in a man under 40 in good health. DNA of the CDR3: TGCGCCAGCAGCCAAGATATCCGGGGCCTGAAAGATACGCAGTATTTT. As protein: CASSQDIRGLKDTQYF.